This T cell receptor (beta chain) was identified during a study (dated by TCRdb to 2015 to 2018). About the full investigation: To characterize human CD8+ TCR repertoires that recognize immunodominant viral antigens, the researchers relied on sequence and structural analyses.

Summary of the overall study and its limitations: According to the report, the CD8+ TCR repertoires were highly diverse, and those specific to different immunodominant viral antigens were distinct from each other.

CDR1 and CDR2, looked up from the germline V gene (reference sequence), are GTSNPN and SVGIG. Ends trimmed: V by 2 bases, J by 8 bases; bases unmatched to a gene: 8. The CDR3, from cysteine to phenylalanine, totals 14 residues. Only the CDR3 part of the read is kept: 42 bases, read in frame from the first base. TCRdb names Illumina HiSeq 2500 as the instrument used. Using fastp trimming at Q25 and MiXCR clonotype assembly, TCRdb reanalyzed the public sequencing data and kept in-frame beta chains. All rows with the same CDR3 protein become a single entry with the most common DNA and genes. The sample records about 130 distinct CDR3 sequences, roughly 18% of which are singletons. The ten largest clones take up 70% to 85% of the sample. This clonotype is deemed large (0.1 to 1%). Its antigen is not yet known. No much larger clone exists at a distance of one base, and base qualities are not known.

This receptor chain uses TRBV30 and TRBJ2-1; a stretch of 8 junction bases matches TRBD2. Sequencing was done on a sample of CD8+ T cells (not recorded whether cultured). This TCR was recovered from a female donor. The encoded CDR3 is CAWSIERELDEQFF. The nucleotide sequence reads TGTGCCTGGAGTATTGAGCGGGAGTTGGATGAGCAGTTCTTC.